A selection of T cell receptor beta chains follows, all from one sample in a study of T-cell reconstitution after alpha-beta-depleted transplantation in children. TCRdb re-analysed the PCR reads in MiXCR, keeping a single row per CDR3 protein. The sample holds hundreds of thousands of distinct CDR3 sequences, about 10% seen once. This sample comprised PBMCs, obtained before TCRalphabeta/CD19-depleted stem cell transplant. Every receptor here comes from a child aged 2 to 15 with inherited bone marrow failure, due to receive a stem cell transplant. The CDR3 runs from the conserved cysteine through the conserved F or W. Fields, in order: D gene, V gene, clone size, J gene, CDR3 protein, CDR3 DNA. A D gene is named only where the DNA matches it firmly. The size of a clone is reported for some rows only, either as once, few or many, or as a class for expanded clones.

TRBD1	TRBV20-1	many	TRBJ2-2	CSAVTGTGDTGELFF	TGCAGTGCTGTTACCGGGACAGGGGACACCGGGGAGCTGTTTTTT
.	TRBV20-1	many	TRBJ2-7	CSPRGSNYEQYF	TGCAGCCCAAGGGGCAGCAACTACGAGCAGTACTTC
.	TRBV12-3/TRBV12-4	many	TRBJ1-1	CASSFPGTPEAFF	TGTGCCAGCAGTTTTCCGGGGACCCCTGAAGCTTTCTTT
.	TRBV12-3/TRBV12-4	many	TRBJ2-5	CASSQKTGGETQYF	TGTGCCAGCAGCCAAAAGACAGGAGGAGAGACCCAGTACTTC
TRBD2	TRBV6-2/TRBV6-3	few	TRBJ2-1	CASSFRTSGASSYNEQFF	TGTGCCAGCAGTTTCAGGACTAGCGGGGCAAGCTCCTACAATGAGCAGTTCTTC
.	TRBV4-2	many	TRBJ2-1	CASSQAKSSYNEQFF	TGTGCCAGCAGCCAAGCTAAGAGCTCCTACAATGAGCAGTTCTTC
TRBD1	TRBV27	many	TRBJ2-7	CASSLLTGVGYEQYF	TGTGCCAGCAGTTTATTGACAGGGGTGGGCTACGAGCAGTACTTC
.	TRBV29-1	many	TRBJ2-3	CSVEERVRTDTQYF	TGCAGCGTTGAAGAACGGGTTAGGACAGATACGCAGTATTTT
.	TRBV4-3	.	TRBJ2-7	CASSQDRISYEQYF	TGCGCCAGCAGCCAAGACAGAATCTCCTACGAGCAGTACTTC
.	TRBV6-2/TRBV6-3	few	TRBJ2-2	CASMPHSGNTGELFF	TGTGCCAGCATGCCTCATAGCGGGAACACCGGGGAGCTGTTTTTT
.	TRBV5-1	many	TRBJ2-1	CASSLGGAISYNEQFF	TGCGCCAGCAGCTTGGGTGGGGCGATCTCCTACAATGAGCAGTTCTTC
.	TRBV4-3	many	TRBJ2-2	CASSQERNTGELFF	TGCGCCAGCAGCCAAGAAAGAAACACCGGGGAGCTGTTTTTT
TRBD2	TRBV7-2	.	TRBJ2-2	CASSLGLLAGVSGELFF	TGTGCCAGCAGCTTAGGCTTGCTAGCGGGAGTTTCCGGGGAGCTGTTTTTT
TRBD2	TRBV4-3	many	TRBJ2-2	CASSQDPTGGWGPGELFF	TGCGCCAGCAGCCAAGACCCAACGGGGGGATGGGGCCCCGGGGAGCTGTTTTTT
.	TRBV3-1	few	TRBJ1-3	CASSQDWGSGHSGNTIYF	TGTGCCAGCAGCCAAGATTGGGGTTCAGGCCACTCTGGAAACACCATATATTTT
TRBD2	TRBV3-1	.	TRBJ2-1	CTSSLGLAGAPSFDEQFF	TGTACCAGCAGCCTTGGACTAGCGGGAGCACCCAGTTTTGATGAGCAGTTCTTC
.	TRBV12-5	.	TRBJ2-2	CASGSGRTMRTGELFF	TGTGCTAGTGGTTCGGGACGGACCATGCGGACCGGGGAGCTGTTTTTT
.	TRBV27	many	TRBJ2-7	CASSLSTTYEQYF	TGTGCCAGCAGTTTATCGACCACCTACGAGCAGTACTTC
TRBD1	TRBV5-1	many	TRBJ1-4	CASSLRTGGNEKLFF	TGCGCCAGCAGCCTCCGGACAGGAGGAAATGAAAAACTGTTTTTT
TRBD1	TRBV6-2/TRBV6-3	many	TRBJ1-1	CASSFQGVSTEAFF	TGTGCCAGCAGTTTTCAGGGGGTGAGCACTGAAGCTTTCTTT
.	TRBV10-3	.	TRBJ2-7	CAISEGAGRHLSYEQYF	TGTGCCATCAGTGAGGGGGCGGGCCGACATCTCTCCTACGAGCAGTACTTC
.	TRBV12-3/TRBV12-4	few	TRBJ1-1	CASSHPSSGPVNTEAFF	TGTGCCAGCAGTCACCCATCTTCAGGGCCGGTGAACACTGAAGCTTTCTTT
.	TRBV2	many	TRBJ1-4	CASLVDSRVEKLFF	TGTGCCAGTCTCGTGGACAGCCGGGTAGAAAAACTGTTTTTT
.	TRBV3-1	many	TRBJ1-4	CASSQDLEQDIQATNEKLFF	TGTGCCAGCAGCCAAGATTTGGAACAGGACATTCAGGCAACTAATGAAAAACTGTTTTTT
.	TRBV12-5	.	TRBJ2-5	CASGLGDERDATQYF	TGTGCTAGTGGTTTGGGGGACGAACGGGATGCGACCCAGTACTTC
.	TRBV29-1	few	TRBJ2-7	CSVVKSSYEQYF	TGCAGCGTTGTAAAGAGCTCCTACGAGCAGTACTTC
TRBD2	TRBV5-4	.	TRBJ2-3	CASSSVSSGYDTDTQYF	TGTGCCAGCAGCTCGGTTTCTAGCGGGTACGACACAGATACGCAGTATTTT
TRBD1	TRBV28	few	TRBJ1-1	CASSLGDRGARAEAFF	TGTGCCAGCAGTTTAGGGGACAGGGGGGCTCGAGCTGAAGCTTTCTTT
TRBD1	TRBV6-2/TRBV6-3	.	TRBJ2-6	CASSPNKGDYRGNSGANVLTF	TGTGCCAGCAGCCCAAATAAGGGGGATTACAGGGGGAACTCTGGGGCCAACGTCCTGACTTTC
TRBD1	TRBV24-1	.	TRBJ2-2	CAAGTGYRTGELFF	TGTGCCGCGGGGACAGGGTATAGGACCGGGGAGCTGTTTTTT
TRBD2	TRBV11-2	few	TRBJ2-7	CASSLVGLAGGSLPYEQYF	TGTGCCAGCAGCTTAGTAGGACTAGCGGGAGGGTCTTTGCCCTACGAGCAGTACTTC
TRBD1	TRBV28	many	TRBJ1-4	CASGGQAFNEKLFF	TGTGCCAGCGGGGGACAGGCCTTTAATGAAAAACTGTTTTTT
TRBD1	TRBV29-1	.	TRBJ2-3	CSVERDRELYTQYF	TGCAGCGTTGAAAGGGACAGGGAGCTATATACGCAGTATTTT
TRBD1	TRBV6-6	.	TRBJ1-5	CASSEQGTQPQHF	TGTGCCAGCAGCGAACAGGGGACTCAGCCCCAGCATTTT
TRBD2	TRBV6-2/TRBV6-3	many	TRBJ2-7	CASSYTSGIYEQYF	TGTGCCAGCAGTTATACTAGCGGGATATACGAGCAGTACTTC
.	TRBV12-3/TRBV12-4	many	TRBJ1-1	CASRDTGLNTEAFF	TGTGCCAGCAGAGACACAGGGTTGAACACTGAAGCTTTCTTT
TRBD2	TRBV2	many	TRBJ2-3	CASSRSSGSLLRGTQYF	TGTGCCAGCAGTCGGTCTAGCGGGAGTCTTTTGCGCGGTACGCAGTATTTT
.	TRBV27	many	TRBJ1-5	CASSPVAGVYSNQPQHF	TGTGCCAGCAGTCCAGTTGCCGGCGTGTATAGCAATCAGCCCCAGCATTTT
TRBD1	TRBV12-3/TRBV12-4	many	TRBJ1-1	CASSLGQGYTEAFF	TGTGCCAGCAGCCTGGGACAGGGGTACACTGAAGCTTTCTTT
.	TRBV5-1	many	TRBJ2-7	CASAGRTDTYEQYF	TGCGCCAGCGCCGGGAGAACCGACACCTACGAGCAGTACTTC
.	TRBV12-3/TRBV12-4	many	TRBJ2-1	CASSLGRDFEQFF	TGTGCCAGCAGTTTAGGTAGGGACTTTGAGCAGTTCTTC
.	TRBV4-1	many	TRBJ1-2	CASSHSDTSSGGYTF	TGCGCCAGCAGCCATAGTGATACAAGTTCGGGCGGCTACACCTTC
.	TRBV10-3	many	TRBJ1-1	CAISDHPGEGTEAFF	TGTGCCATCAGTGATCATCCAGGAGAAGGGACTGAAGCTTTCTTT
TRBD2	TRBV4-3	.	TRBJ2-5	CASSQEGGLAGGGETQYF	TGCGCCAGCAGCCAAGAAGGGGGACTAGCGGGAGGGGGAGAGACCCAGTACTTC
.	TRBV7-9	.	TRBJ1-2	CASSFGQLPIYGYTF	TGTGCCAGCAGCTTCGGACAGCTCCCGATCTATGGCTACACCTTC
.	TRBV7-9	many	TRBJ2-7	CASSLVGESSYEQYF	TGTGCCAGCAGCTTAGTAGGGGAGAGCTCCTACGAGCAGTACTTC
.	TRBV27	few	TRBJ2-6	CATWSIQRRPSGANVLTF	TGTGCCACCTGGTCCATCCAGCGGCGCCCCTCTGGGGCCAACGTCCTGACTTTC
.	TRBV7-9	few	TRBJ1-4	CASSLGGYREEKLFF	TGTGCCAGCAGCTTAGGCGGTTACAGAGAAGAAAAACTGTTTTTT
.	TRBV29-1	many	TRBJ2-3	CSVNPLGAGDTQYF	TGCAGCGTTAACCCTTTGGGGGCTGGAGATACGCAGTATTTT
TRBD1	TRBV7-8	many	TRBJ1-5	CASSQYRGIRQPQHF	TGTGCCAGCAGCCAATACAGGGGTATACGGCAGCCCCAGCATTTT
TRBD2	TRBV29-1	many	TRBJ2-7	CSVAGGGLYEQYF	TGCAGCGTTGCCGGGGGGGGGCTGTACGAGCAGTACTTC
TRBD2	TRBV6-1	few	TRBJ2-3	CASSLGLVYGTQYF	TGTGCCAGCAGTCTGGGACTAGTGTATGGTACGCAGTATTTT
.	TRBV7-9	many	TRBJ2-3	CATGKRDTQYF	TGTGCCACCGGAAAGCGAGATACGCAGTATTTT
TRBD2	TRBV12-3/TRBV12-4	.	TRBJ2-2	CASRTGGANTGELFF	TGTGCCAGCAGAACCGGGGGGGCCAACACCGGGGAGCTGTTTTTT
TRBD2	TRBV20-1	many	TRBJ2-7	CSARNPGLAGVGEQYF	TGCAGTGCCAGAAATCCGGGACTAGCGGGAGTAGGGGAGCAGTACTTC
TRBD1	TRBV19	many	TRBJ1-1	CASSADIWTDTGVQAFF	TGTGCCAGTAGCGCTGATATATGGACGGACACAGGGGTCCAAGCTTTCTTT
TRBD2	TRBV7-7	many	TRBJ2-5	CASSLAPGGDETQYF	TGTGCTAGCAGCTTAGCTCCGGGGGGGGACGAGACCCAGTACTTC
TRBD1	TRBV30	many	TRBJ1-5	CAWSRQGNQPQHF	TGTGCCTGGAGTCGACAGGGGAATCAGCCCCAGCATTTT
.	TRBV10-3	many	TRBJ1-5	CAISDIYRERPQHF	TGTGCCATCAGTGATATTTACAGGGAGAGGCCCCAGCATTTT